These 13 T cell receptor beta chains share one sample of origin, sequenced in a study of cytomegalovirus exposure and HLA in healthy donors. Primers for the PCR totalled 60 Vbeta and 13 Jbeta. Generated by immunoSEQ multiplex PCR, the TCRdb table keeps only in-frame clones and is missing some. The data contain 140,000 or so clones, about 84% of them singletons. Sequencing was carried out using PBMCs. The receptors were sampled from a male donor in good health and CMV-seronegative.

CDR3 coding DNA: TGTGCCATCAGTTGGGACATGAACACCGGGGAGCTGTTTTTT. The encoded protein is CAISWDMNTGELFF. The chain employs TRBV10-3 and TRBJ2-2, with a weak D call TRBD1 (6 bases). CDR3 length: 14 amino acids. The V gene's germline CDR1 is ENHRY and CDR2 SYGVKD. V lost 5 bases and J 1 base, leaving 8 bases between the germline ends.

This clone was found once. The J gene is TRBJ2-7, the V gene TRBV19; 9 bases match TRBD1. Germline V gives CDR1 LNHDA, CDR2 SQIVND (reference sequence). V gave up 5 bases and J gave up 2 bases; unmatched junction bases: 4. This CDR3 is 14 amino acids long. For the CDR3, the DNA is TGTGCCAGTAGTGCCGGGACAGGGCCCTACGAGCAGTACTTC. It codes for CASSAGTGPYEQYF.

The genes are TRBV19 and TRBJ1-1; TRBD1 matches 8 bases. This CDR3 contains 12 residues. Trimming took 2 bases from V and 11 from J; bases not matched to a gene: 4. Germline CDR1 reads LNHDA; CDR2 reads SQIVND (reference sequence). The CDR3 region is CASSIPGTGAFF. DNA for the CDR3: TGTGCCAGTAGTATACCCGGGACAGGCGCTTTCTTT. The variable domain in full, completed from reference TRBV19 and TRBJ1-1, reads DGGITQSPKYLFRKEGQNVTLSCEQNLNHDAMYWYRQDPGQGLRLIYYSQIVNDFQKGDIAEGYSVSREKKESFPLTVTSAQKNPTAFYLCASSIPGTGAFFGQGTRLTVV.

This chain connects TRBV7-3 to TRBJ2-1; D possibly corresponds to TRBD2 (6 bases). In germline, CDR1 is SGHTA, CDR2 FQGTGA. Trimming left V 11 bases short and J 3 bases short, with 20 bases between. The length of the CDR3 is 15 residues. The CDR3 DNA reads as TGTGCCGGGGGAGTATCGGGAGTCTGCTACAATGAGCAGTTCTTC. Its protein product is CAGGVSGVCYNEQFF. Supplemented by reference TRBV7-3 and TRBJ2-1, the full variable domain reads GAGVSQTPSNKVTEKGKYVELRCDPISGHTALYWYRQSLGQGPEFLIYFQGTGAADDSGLPNDRFFAVRPEGSVSTLKIQRTERGDSAVYLCAGGVSGVCYNEQFFGPGTRLTVL.

The chain uses TRBV21-1 and TRBJ1-5; the table's D gene call, TRBD1, was not cross checked with the DNA. TRBV21-1 is described as a pseudogene. The CDR3 consists of 16 residues. In nucleotides, the CDR3 is TGTGCCAGCAGCAAAGCATGGCAGGGGGAGGTGAAGCCCCAGCATTTT. It codes for CASSKAWQGEVKPQHF.

The genes are TRBV7-9 and TRBJ2-1; possible D gene TRBD2, 5 bases. V lost 7 bases and J lost 0, with 13 bases in between. Germline CDR1 SEHNR, CDR2 FQNEAQ (reference sequence). The CDR3 has 15 residues. CDR3 sequence: CASKGSGNSYNEQFF. The DNA for the CDR3 is TGTGCCAGCAAGGGATCGGGGAACTCCTACAATGAGCAGTTCTTC.

The J gene is TRBJ2-7, the V gene TRBV6-5; 9 bases match TRBD2. This CDR3 comprises 14 residues. Trimming took 5 bases from V and 2 from J; bases not matched to a gene: 4. Germline CDR1 and CDR2: MNHEY and SVGAGI. Written as DNA, the CDR3 is TGTGCCAGCAGTGTAGGCGGGAGGGCCTACGAGCAGTACTTC. Translation gives CASSVGGRAYEQYF.

The chain couples TRBV6-5 to TRBJ1-5, with 8 bases lining up with TRBD1. In germline, CDR1 is MNHEY, CDR2 SVGAGI. The CDR3 length is 15 residues. V lost 6 bases, J lost 2 bases, and 6 bases stayed unmatched. Here the CDR3 reads CASSSSTGGNQPQHF. The CDR3, as DNA: TGTGCCAGCAGCTCCTCGACAGGGGGCAATCAGCCCCAGCATTTT.

The chain carries TRBV7-8 and TRBJ1-2; D might be TRBD1 (5 bases). Between the trimmed V and J ends, which lost 4 bases and 5 bases, there was a span of 11 bases. CDR1 and CDR2 (germline): SGHVS, FQNEAQ. This CDR3 is 13 amino acids long. CDR3: CASSSRGDYGYTF. CDR3 sequence (DNA): TGTGCCAGCAGCTCGCGGGGGGATTATGGCTACACCTTC.

V usage is TRBV7-6 and J usage is TRBJ2-1; a possible D gene is TRBD1 (5 bases). This CDR3 comprises 14 residues. The germline V gene encodes CDR1 SGHVS and CDR2 FNYEAQ. V lost 0 bases and J lost 7, with 10 bases in between. The CDR3 coding sequence is TGTGCCAGCAGCTTAGCGCTTCAGGGAAATGAGCAGTTCTTC. This gives the protein CASSLALQGNEQFF.

This rearrangement joins TRBV29-1 to TRBJ2-5; 8 positions match TRBD2. The end of the DNA aligns better with TRBJ2-7, so the J call may be wrong. There are 13 residues in the CDR3. CDR1 SQVTM and CDR2 ANQGSEA come from the germline V gene. The CDR3 spells CSVAQGLEYEQYF. CDR3 DNA sequence: TGCAGCGTTGCACAGGGACTAGAGTACGAGCAGTACTTC.

The gene calls are TRBV15 and TRBJ2-2; weak D call: TRBD2 (5 bases). With 1 base removed from V and 0 bases from J, the gap between germline ends came to 6 bases. The V gene's germline CDR1 is LNHNV and CDR2 YYDKDF (reference sequence). The CDR3 loop spans 15 amino acids. For the CDR3, the DNA is TGTGCCACCAGCAGAGGAGGGACGAACACCGGGGAGCTGTTTTTT. This codes for CATSRGGTNTGELFF.

J is TRBJ2-7 and V is TRBV9, with 7 bases fitting TRBD2. The junction had 6 bases not matched to a gene; V was cut back by 0 bases and J by 3 bases. This CDR3 contains 15 residues. In germline, CDR1 is SGDLS, CDR2 YYNGEE. The CDR3 bases are TGTGCCAGCAGCGTAGGGTCTAGCGGAAACTACGAGCAGTACTTC. Residues: CASSVGSSGNYEQYF.